This TCR beta chain was profiled in a study of control samples from healthy donors and cancer patients. Profiled with immunoSEQ multiplex PCR; TCRdb holds only in-frame clones, not every one. The sample has some 410,000 clones, approximately 92% seen once. Germline V gene sequence: CDR1 WSHSY, CDR2 SAAADI. The CDR3 runs to 16 residues. V was trimmed by 2 bases and J by 0 bases, leaving 10 bases between them. The source is a man in his forties with head and neck cancer. The specimen sequenced was PBMCs. The V and J genes are TRBV10-2 and TRBJ1-4; D is unclear. In DNA, the CDR3 is TGCGCCAGCAGTGAGCCTCGCGCGTCAACTAATGAAAAACTGTTTTTT. This encodes CASSEPRASTNEKLFF.